The rows below give T cell receptor beta chains drawn from one sample of a study of blood T cell repertoires in COVID-19. Generated by immunoSEQ multiplex PCR, the TCRdb table keeps only in-frame clones and is missing some. The sample comprises about 180,000 clones, over 65% of which are singletons, and 15% to 20% rests with the top ten. The source material was peripheral blood. These receptors were obtained from a person aged 65-85 years with COVID-19, enrolled during active disease. Both conserved end residues are part of each CDR3. The order of the fields is clone size, D gene, J gene, V gene, CDR3 DNA, CDR3 protein. The D gene is left open where the match is weak. Clone size is given for some rows only: seen once, a few or many times, or a class if the clone is expanded.

>NA|NA|TRBJ1-1|TRBV6-5
TGTGCCAGCAGTTACGCGCAGGGTGAAGCTTTCTTT
CASSYAQGEAFF
>NA|TRBD1|TRBJ2-7|TRBV11-2
TGTGCCAGCAGCTTACGGACAGGGAGCTCCTACGAGCAGTACTTC
CASSLRTGSSYEQYF
>NA|NA|TRBJ2-1|TRBV5-5
TGTGCCAGCACTACTAGGAGCAATGAGCAGTTCTTC
CASTTRSNEQFF
>NA|NA|TRBJ1-2|TRBV6-6
TGTGCCAGCCGTTCGGGCGGACAAACCTATGGCTACACCTTC
CASRSGGQTYGYTF
>NA|NA|TRBJ2-3|TRBV5-5
TGTGCCAGCAGCTTCAGCGGGACAAAAACAGATACGCAGTATTTT
CASSFSGTKTDTQYF
>NA|NA|TRBJ2-2|TRBV6-1
TGTGCCAGCAGTGACGGGGACATGAACACCGGGGAGCTGTTTTTT
CASSDGDMNTGELFF
>NA|NA|TRBJ2-5|TRBV5-1
TGCGCCAGCAATATGGCTAGTGGGAGCCAAGAGACCCAGTACTTC
CASNMASGSQETQYF
>once|TRBD2|TRBJ2-5|TRBV9
TGTGCCAGCAGCGTAGGAGGGAGGGCCTTAGAGACCCAGTACTTC
CASSVGGRALETQYF
>NA|NA|TRBJ2-3|TRBV11-2
TGTGCCAGCAGCTTATTAGAGCTCGCAGGTGCCACAGATACGCAGTATTTT
CASSLLELAGATDTQYF
>NA|NA|TRBJ1-1|TRBV10-3
TGTGCCATCAAAGGACAAGCCGAAGCTTTCTTT
CAIKGQAEAFF
>NA|TRBD1|TRBJ1-5|TRBV6-5
TGTGCCAGCAGCCCCCGGGACAGGGGTACTCAGCCCCAGCATTTT
CASSPRDRGTQPQHF
>NA|TRBD1|TRBJ1-6|TRBV2
TGTGCCAGCAGCAACACAGGGGGCGGGAATTCACCCCTCCACTTT
CASSNTGGGNSPLHF
>NA|TRBD2|TRBJ2-1|TRBV3-1/TRBV3-2
TGTGCCAGCAGCCAATTTCGCCCACGCGCGGGGGAATTAAATGAGCAGTTCTTC
CASSQFRPRAGELNEQFF
>NA|NA|TRBJ2-7|TRBV18
TGTGCCAGCTCCGAGGGGAGGGGGAGGACCTACGAGCAGTACTTC
CASSEGRGRTYEQYF
>NA|TRBD1|TRBJ1-5|TRBV7-9
TGTGCCAGCAGCCTAGGGACAGGGGTAAGGGATCAGCCCCAGCATTTT
CASSLGTGVRDQPQHF